The 32 T cell receptor beta chains below were found in one sample sequenced in a study of blood T cell repertoires in COVID-19. The table came from immunoSEQ multiplex PCR; TCRdb's copy has only in-frame clones and leaves some out. The data contain 140,000 to 150,000 clones, about four fifths of them singletons. The sample consisted of peripheral blood. These receptors were obtained from a man in his sixties or seventies who had recovered from COVID-19.

This clone was recorded once. The J gene is TRBJ1-6, the V gene TRBV27; D might be TRBD1 (5 bases). The CDR3 spans 16 residues. Per the germline V gene, CDR1 is MNHEY and CDR2 is SMNVEV (reference sequence). V lost 6 bases and J 9 bases, leaving 21 bases between the germline ends. The CDR3 nucleotides are TGTGCCAGCAGCTGGGGCAGGAACCGTTTGCTTTCACCCCTCCACTTT. Protein: CASSWGRNRLLSPLHF.

The rearrangement links TRBV2 to TRBJ2-3, with a tentative D call TRBD1 (5 bases). The V gene's germline CDR1 is SNHLY and CDR2 FYNNEI. Between the trimmed V and J ends, which lost 7 bases and 5 bases, there was a span of 13 bases. The CDR3 is 13 residues long. CDR3 nucleotides: TGTGCCAGCACAGGCAGGGTGCGAGATACGCAGTATTTT. The encoded protein is CASTGRVRDTQYF.

The chain joins TRBV7-3 to TRBJ2-1; D might be TRBD2 (6 bases). V was clipped by 3 bases and J by 7 bases, with 16 bases between them. CDR1 is SGHTA and CDR2 is FQGTGA in the germline V gene. The CDR3 covers 15 residues. CDR3 nucleotide sequence: TGTGCCAGCAGCTTGGGGGGATCCCGATTTAATGAGCAGTTCTTC. This gives the protein CASSLGGSRFNEQFF.

The chain joins TRBV7-6 to TRBJ1-1, with D unresolved. Per the germline V gene, CDR1 is SGHVS and CDR2 is FNYEAQ. This CDR3 has 13 residues. Trimming removed 6 bases at V and 3 bases at J, with 11 bases between. The CDR3 nucleotides are TGTGCCAGCAGTTCTTGGGCAGACACTGAAGCTTTCTTT. As protein: CASSSWADTEAFF.

The chain is built from TRBV5-1 and TRBJ2-7; the match to TRBD1 covers 7 bases. V shed 5 bases, J shed 3 bases, and the junction held 14 bases outside the gene matches. The germline V gene has CDR1 SGHRS and CDR2 YFSETQ. The CDR3 loop spans 16 amino acids. The CDR3 DNA reads as TGCGCCAGCAGTCGGACAGGTTCTCCCAATTACTACGAGCAGTACTTC. Residues: CASSRTGSPNYYEQYF.

This clone has only a few counts. The chain's CDR3 is CAWSHGGVGNEQFF. CDR3 in DNA: TGTGCCTGGAGCCACGGAGGGGTAGGTAATGAGCAGTTCTTC. The chain is built from TRBV30 and TRBJ2-1, with D perhaps TRBD2 (6 bases). Germline CDR1 GTSNPN, CDR2 SVGIG (reference sequence). The CDR3 has 14 amino acids. Trimming cost V 3 bases and J 7 bases, with 16 bases left between them.

CDR3 DNA sequence: TGCGCCAGCAGCTTGGGAAGCGGGAGGGCAGATACGCAGTATTTT. Its translation is CASSLGSGRADTQYF. The J gene is TRBJ2-3, the V gene TRBV5-1, with 10 bases fitting TRBD2. The CDR3 extends over 15 amino acids. Trimming took 0 bases from V and 4 from J; bases not matched to a gene: 2. Germline CDR1 and CDR2: SGHRS and YFSETQ. Full variable domain (remainder filled in from reference TRBV5-1 and TRBJ2-3): KAGVTQTPRYLIKTRGQQVTLSCSPISGHRSVSWYQQTPGQGLQFLFEYFSETQRNKGNFPGRFSGRQFSNSRSEMNVSTLELGDSALYLCASSLGSGRADTQYFGPGTRLTVL.

V usage is TRBV7-2 and J usage is TRBJ2-2, with TRBD2 identical over 11 bases. Germline V gene lookup returns CDR1 SGHTA and CDR2 FQGNSA. The CDR3 loop spans 18 amino acids. Trimming took 2 bases from V and 5 from J; bases not matched to a gene: 10. The CDR3 region is CASSLLPTSGSRTGELFF. CDR3 nucleotide sequence: TGTGCCAGCAGCTTATTACCCACTAGCGGGAGCCGGACCGGGGAGCTGTTTTTT.

This chain links TRBV28 with TRBJ2-2; 12 bases are shared with TRBD2. J gave up 4 bases and V 5 bases, and 5 bases lay outside the gene matches. Germline loops: CDR1 MDHEN, CDR2 SYDVKM. The CDR3 consists of 16 residues. CDR3 sequence reads: CASSPSGRAGTGELFF. As DNA, the CDR3 is TGTGCCAGCAGTCCTAGCGGGAGGGCTGGCACCGGGGAGCTGTTTTTT.

This chain's CDR3 is CAISRTSGRADTQYF. CDR3 nucleotide sequence: TGTGCCATCAGCCGGACTAGCGGGAGGGCAGATACGCAGTATTTT. V gene TRBV10-3 combines with J gene TRBJ2-3; 15 nucleotides align to TRBD2. J lost 4 bases, V lost 6 bases, and 2 bases had no gene match. Germline CDR1 and CDR2: ENHRY and SYGVKD. The CDR3 totals 15 residues.

The chain links TRBV7-2 to TRBJ2-5; D not certain. V was shortened by 1 base and J by 2 bases, with 5 bases between the two germline ends. The CDR3 is 13 residues long. In germline, CDR1 is SGHTA, CDR2 FQGNSA. In nucleotides, the CDR3 is TGTGCCAGCAGCTTAGGACTGCAAGAGACCCAGTACTTC. Protein: CASSLGLQETQYF.

The chain uses TRBV29-1 and TRBJ1-2; D perhaps matches TRBD1 (6 bases). Per the germline V gene, CDR1 is SQVTM and CDR2 is ANQGSEA. This CDR3 comprises 16 residues. V was trimmed by 6 bases and J by 4 bases, leaving 24 bases between them. CDR3 coding DNA: TGCAGCGTCATGGAACCGGACAGCCACGTCGGCTATGGCTACACCTTC. Its protein is CSVMEPDSHVGYGYTF.

This chain joins TRBV5-5 and TRBJ2-1, with TRBD2 as a possible D gene (5 bases). The CDR3 length is 15 residues. V lost 4 bases, J lost 7 bases, and 18 bases lay in between. Per the germline V gene, CDR1 is SGHKS and CDR2 is YYEKEE (reference sequence). Written as DNA, the CDR3 is TGTGCCAGCAGCCCTCCGTCGGGGTATTCGAATGAGCAGTTCTTC. Translation: CASSPPSGYSNEQFF.

To note about this clone: The junction and the germline gene differ at one end; a read error may be behind it. The V gene is TRBV4-1, the J gene TRBJ1-4, with D unclear. This CDR3 has 13 residues. Germline lookup yields CDR1 MGHRA and CDR2 YSYEKL. The CDR3 DNA reads TGCGCCAGCAGCCAAGTGACTAAAGAAAAACTGTTTTTT. This translates into CASSQVTKEKLFF.

The table lists this clone with a count of one. The genes are TRBV7-3 and TRBJ1-6; TRBD1 matches 9 bases. This CDR3 is 15 amino acids long. The V gene end was trimmed by 5 bases and the J gene end by 9 bases; junction bases not matched to a gene: 8. The V gene's germline CDR1 is SGHTA and CDR2 FQGTGA. The CDR3 coding sequence is TGTGCCAGCAGCCAACAGGGGGCGGAGGGTTCACCCCTCCACTTT. Residues: CASSQQGAEGSPLHF.

The chain carries TRBV30 and TRBJ2-6; D ambiguous. The germline V gene encodes CDR1 GTSNPN and CDR2 SVGIG (reference sequence). V was clipped by 2 bases and J by 0 bases, with 11 bases between them. CDR3 length: 16 amino acids. This CDR3 is CAWSSSYYSGANVLTF. CDR3 coding DNA: TGTGCCTGGAGTTCTTCCTACTACTCTGGGGCCAACGTCCTGACTTTC.

This clone was found once. The chain uses TRBV4-1 and TRBJ2-7; the D gene is possibly TRBD2 (6 bases). This CDR3 is 15 amino acids long. V was clipped by 1 base and J by 4 bases, with 14 bases between them. Germline-derived CDR1 and CDR2 are MGHRA and YSYEKL. For the CDR3, the DNA is TGCGCCAGCAGCCAAGCGAGTAGCGGAGATTACGAGCAGTACTTC. Its translation is CASSQASSGDYEQYF.

The chain joins TRBV19 to TRBJ2-1, with 10 bases identical to TRBD1. V dropped 5 bases and J dropped 5; count of bases not matched to a gene: 6. The CDR3 contains 15 residues. Per germline, CDR1 LNHDA and CDR2 SQIVND (reference sequence). Here the CDR3 reads CASSSGQGDNNEQFF. The CDR3 DNA reads TGTGCCAGTAGTTCTGGACAGGGGGATAACAATGAGCAGTTCTTC.

This rearrangement joins TRBV27 to TRBJ1-5, with 7 bases aligning to TRBD1. This CDR3 comprises 18 residues. CDR1 is MNHEY, CDR2 SMNVEV, per germline (reference sequence). The V gene end was trimmed by 0 bases and the J gene end by 0 bases; junction bases not matched to a gene: 8. The CDR3 is CASSLSGTEPYSNQPQHF. The CDR3 region has the DNA TGTGCCAGCAGTTTATCCGGGACAGAACCGTATAGCAATCAGCCCCAGCATTTT.

This clone showed up just a few times. V gene TRBV2 combines with J gene TRBJ1-1; D not resolved. CDR1 is SNHLY, CDR2 FYNNEI, per germline. The V end lost 10 bases, the J end lost 4 bases, and 13 bases lay between the germline ends. The CDR3 loop spans 12 amino acids. CDR3 loop: CANGLGSTEAFF. The CDR3 region has the DNA TGTGCCAACGGACTCGGGAGCACTGAAGCTTTCTTT.

This chain uses TRBV30 with TRBJ2-1; the match to TRBD2 covers 7 bases. Germline V gene lookup returns CDR1 GTSNPN and CDR2 SVGIG (reference sequence). Trimming removed 5 bases from V and 1 base from J; junction bases left unmatched: 8. The CDR3 contains 15 residues. The chain's CDR3 is CAWGKPGGSYNEQFF. The CDR3 DNA follows: TGTGCCTGGGGAAAGCCGGGAGGTTCCTACAATGAGCAGTTCTTC.

A few counts support this clone. The V call is TRBV12-3 or TRBV12-4, the J call TRBJ2-5; 10 bases fit TRBD1. The CDR3 extends over 13 amino acids. The V gene end was trimmed by 5 bases and the J gene end by 7 bases; junction bases not matched to a gene: 4. The CDR3 region has the DNA TGTGCCAGCAGTAGCGGGACAGGGGTGACCCAGTACTTC. Amino acids: CASSSGTGVTQYF.

The chain links TRBV4-3 to TRBJ2-5; 10 nucleotides agree with TRBD2. The CDR3 contains 16 residues. Trimming cost V 2 bases and J 5 bases; bases outside gene matches: 8. CDR1 is LGHNA, CDR2 YSLEER, per germline. For the CDR3, the DNA is TGCGCCAGCAGCCAAAGTAGGACTAGCGGTAGGGAGACCCAGTACTTC. Translating gives CASSQSRTSGRETQYF.

The V and J genes are TRBV9 and TRBJ2-2; D not resolved. Germline V CDR1 and CDR2: SGDLS, YYNGEE. The CDR3 totals 15 residues. Trimming removed 4 bases at V and 5 bases at J, with 15 bases between. The CDR3 nucleotides are TGTGCCAGCAGCCCCCGGCTAGAAATTACCGGGGAGCTGTTTTTT. Translated: CASSPRLEITGELFF.

This clone was picked up a small number of times. V usage is TRBV4-1 and J usage is TRBJ1-2, with D tentatively TRBD1 (6 bases). The CDR3 is 17 amino acids. V lost 0 bases and J lost 4, with 18 bases in between. Germline-derived CDR1 and CDR2 are MGHRA and YSYEKL. The CDR3 reads CASSQEYRGSPLYGYTF. For the CDR3, the DNA is TGCGCCAGCAGCCAAGAATATAGGGGGTCCCCCCTCTATGGCTACACCTTC.

This clone turned up a few times. The CDR3 sequence is CASIIIPVKGGNEQFF. The CDR3, as DNA: TGTGCCAGCATCATCATCCCGGTCAAAGGGGGCAATGAGCAGTTCTTC. The gene calls are TRBV6-7 and TRBJ2-1; maybe TRBD1 (6 bases). TRBV6-7 is labeled an ORF, and its function is uncertain. The CDR3 has 16 residues. V was pared by 7 bases and J by 6 bases, with 22 bases between.

The V call is TRBV6-5, the J call TRBJ2-1; possible D gene TRBD2, 5 bases. The CDR3 spans 11 residues. V dropped 5 bases and J dropped 9 bases, with 8 bases sitting between them. Looked up from germline, CDR1 is MNHEY and CDR2 is SVGAGI. The CDR3 DNA follows: TGTGCCAGCAGTATGGCGGGTGAGCAGTTCTTC. This gives the protein CASSMAGEQFF.

DNA for the CDR3: TGTGCCAGCAGCCCTCAAGCCCCCGGGGGTTCGGGAGGCTACACCTTC. Its protein product is CASSPQAPGGSGGYTF. This chain uses TRBV7-8 with TRBJ1-2, with D possibly TRBD1 on 5 matching bases. With 5 bases removed from V and 8 bases from J, the gap between germline ends came to 24 bases. In germline, CDR1 is SGHVS, CDR2 FQNEAQ. This CDR3 has 16 amino acids.

CDR3 sequence: CASRYTSGFSYEQYF. The CDR3 coding sequence is TGTGCCAGCAGATACACTAGCGGGTTTTCCTACGAGCAGTACTTC. The chain joins TRBV6-5 to TRBJ2-7, with 9 positions matching TRBD2. The CDR3 spans 15 residues. With 6 bases clipped from V and 1 base from J, the junction kept 7 bases outside the gene matches. The germline CDR1 and CDR2 sequences are MNHEY and SVGAGI.

The chain uses TRBV5-6 and TRBJ2-3; possible D gene TRBD2, 7 bases. Germline CDR1 and CDR2: SGHDT and YYEEEE. The CDR3 spans 16 residues. The V end was cut by 0 bases, the J end by 5 bases, with 16 bases between. This CDR3 reads CASSLVGTREGDTQYF. For the CDR3, the DNA is TGTGCCAGCAGCTTGGTTGGGACAAGGGAGGGAGATACGCAGTATTTT.

The chain links TRBV20-1 to TRBJ2-7; D unresolved. The V gene's germline CDR1 is DFQATT and CDR2 SNEGSKA (reference sequence). V lost 3 bases, J lost 3 bases, and 6 bases lay in between. The CDR3 covers 11 residues. The CDR3 is CSASRDYEQYF. The CDR3 DNA follows: TGCAGTGCTAGTAGAGACTACGAGCAGTACTTC.

This chain uses TRBV10-3 with TRBJ2-3; D is perhaps TRBD2 (5 bases). The ends were cut back, 6 bases at V and 2 bases at J, with 9 bases in the middle. This CDR3 is built from 13 residues. Germline V gene lookup returns CDR1 ENHRY and CDR2 SYGVKD. CDR3 loop: CAISLEATDTQYF. DNA of the CDR3: TGTGCCATCAGCCTGGAGGCCACAGATACGCAGTATTTT.